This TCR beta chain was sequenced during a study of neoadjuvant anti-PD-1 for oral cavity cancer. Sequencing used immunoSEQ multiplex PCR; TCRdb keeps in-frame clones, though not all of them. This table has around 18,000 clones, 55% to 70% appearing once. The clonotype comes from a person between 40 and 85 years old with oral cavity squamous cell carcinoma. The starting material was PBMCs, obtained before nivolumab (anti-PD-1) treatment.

DNA of the CDR3: TGCGCCAGCAGTGAGCCTGATCCGGGACTAGGCTACAATGAGCAGTTCTTC. Its translation: CASSEPDPGLGYNEQFF. The chain carries TRBV10-2 and TRBJ2-1; TRBD2 agrees at 8 bases. The V gene end was trimmed by 2 bases and the J gene end by 3 bases; junction bases not matched to a gene: 9. This CDR3 has 17 amino acids. From germline, CDR1 is WSHSY and CDR2 SAAADI.